A single sample gave rise to the 20 T cell receptor beta chains below, sequenced in a study of T-cell reconstitution after alpha-beta-depleted transplantation in children. Preparation of the TCRbeta library used unique molecular identifiers. TCRdb redid the calling of the PCR reads with MiXCR, one entry per CDR3 protein. The sample consists of 500,000 to 600,000 distinct CDR3 sequences, 25% to 30% of them appearing once. The specimen comprised PBMCs, sampled before TCRalphabeta/CD19-depleted stem cell transplant. These receptors were obtained from a boy less than two years old with Wiskott-Aldrich syndrome, due to receive a stem cell transplant.

Concerning this clonotype itself: Germline is not matched at one junction end, which may reflect a read error. The V and J genes are TRBV5-1 and TRBJ2-1; 11 positions agree with TRBD2. Germline V lookup: CDR1 SGHRS, CDR2 YFSETQ. CDR3 length: 15 residues. CDR3 amino acids: CASSSLAGGDNEQFF. For the CDR3, the DNA is TGTGCCAGCAGCTCCTTAGCGGGAGGGGACAATGAGCAGTTCTTC.

The chain couples TRBV7-3 to TRBJ2-7; no clear D. CDR1 is SGHTA and CDR2 is FQGTGA in the germline V gene. The CDR3 runs 12 residues. With 5 bases removed from V and 6 bases from J, the gap between germline ends came to 11 bases. The chain's CDR3 is CASSLWWGEQYF. The CDR3 region has the DNA TGTGCCAGCAGCCTATGGTGGGGCGAGCAGTACTTC.

The chain employs TRBV24-1 and TRBJ2-6; perhaps TRBD1 as D (6 bases). Trimming cost V 1 base and J 4 bases, with 13 bases left between them. The V gene's germline CDR1 is KGHDR and CDR2 SFDVKD. The CDR3 has 17 amino acids. CDR3 in DNA: TGTGCCACCAGTGATTTTAATACAGGGAGCGGGGCCAACGTCCTGACTTTC. This gives the protein CATSDFNTGSGANVLTF.

The rearrangement uses TRBV3-1 and TRBJ2-2; a possible D gene is TRBD1 (6 bases). CDR1 and CDR2 from the germline V gene are LGHDT and YNNKEL (reference sequence). CDR3 length equals 16 residues. Trimming cost V 2 bases and J 6 bases, with 16 bases left between them. Here the CDR3 DNA reads TGTGCCAGCAGCCAACACGTGGGACATCTCGCCGGGGAGCTGTTTTTT. Translated, it gives CASSQHVGHLAGELFF.

This clonotype was observed a handful of times. The chain employs TRBV12-3 or TRBV12-4 and TRBJ2-5; TRBD1 aligns across 9 bases. This CDR3 has 14 residues. V trimming: 5 bases; J trimming: 5 bases; junction bases outside the gene matches: 6. The CDR3 DNA reads TGTGCCAGCAGTACCGGACAGGGGAAGGAGACCCAGTACTTC. Translation gives CASSTGQGKETQYF.

This chain joins TRBV5-1 and TRBJ2-7; 7 positions match TRBD2. The CDR3 length is 15 residues. The junction had 7 bases not matched to a gene; V was cut back by 4 bases and J by 0 bases. Germline V gene lookup returns CDR1 SGHRS and CDR2 YFSETQ. The chain's CDR3 is CASSPSAGSSYEQYF. In DNA form, the CDR3 reads TGCGCCAGCAGCCCATCAGCGGGGAGCTCCTACGAGCAGTACTTC.

This clonotype came up a few times. This chain connects TRBV5-1 to TRBJ1-4, with D hard to call. This CDR3 has 14 residues. Trimming took off 4 bases at V and 3 bases at J, with 10 bases between the two ends. Germline CDR1 is SGHRS and CDR2 is YFSETQ. CDR3 sequence: CASSKDPANEKLFF. The CDR3 nucleotides read TGCGCCAGCAGCAAGGACCCCGCTAATGAAAAACTGTTTTTT. Using reference TRBV5-1 and TRBJ1-4 for the parts outside the CDR3, the full variable domain is KAGVTQTPRYLIKTRGQQVTLSCSPISGHRSVSWYQQTPGQGLQFLFEYFSETQRNKGNFPGRFSGRQFSNSRSEMNVSTLELGDSALYLCASSKDPANEKLFFGSGTQLSVL.

The chain uses TRBV5-1 and TRBJ1-1; D is ambiguous. Between the trimmed V and J ends, which lost 0 bases and 4 bases, there was a span of 16 bases. Germline CDR1 and CDR2: SGHRS and YFSETQ. The CDR3 consists of 16 residues. The CDR3 bases are TGCGCCAGCAGCTTGGAGGGTCGGGTGGGCGGCACTGAAGCTTTCTTT. Its translation is CASSLEGRVGGTEAFF.

A few counts support this clonotype. As DNA, the CDR3 is TGCAGTGCTAGCCTAGGACAGCATGAAGCTTTCTTT. Amino acids: CSASLGQHEAFF. The V call is TRBV20-1, the J call TRBJ1-1, with TRBD1 as a possible D gene (6 bases). This CDR3 comprises 12 residues. Germline CDR1 DFQATT, CDR2 SNEGSKA (reference sequence). Trimming cost V 3 bases and J 7 bases, with 12 bases left between them.

This chain uses TRBV12-3 or TRBV12-4 with TRBJ2-7; weak D call: TRBD2 (5 bases). This CDR3 is 14 amino acids long. The V end lost 0 bases, the J end lost 3 bases, and 9 bases lay between the germline ends. This CDR3 is CASSLARRGYEQYF. The CDR3 DNA is TGTGCCAGCAGTTTAGCTAGACGGGGCTACGAGCAGTACTTC.

This clonotype has more than one count but fewer than ten. This rearrangement joins TRBV7-9 to TRBJ1-2, with TRBD1 as a possible D gene (6 bases). V shed 2 bases and J shed 8 bases, with 12 bases lying between them. The CDR3 sequence is 13 residues long. The germline gives CDR1 SEHNR, CDR2 FQNEAQ (reference sequence). This chain's CDR3 is CASSLSHREGYTF. The CDR3 nucleotides read TGTGCCAGCAGCTTATCTCACAGGGAGGGCTACACCTTC. Full variable domain (rest looked up from reference TRBV7-9 and TRBJ1-2): DTGVSQNPRHKITKRGQNVTFRCDPISEHNRLYWYRQTLGQGPEFLTYFQNEAQLEKSRLLSDRFSAERPKGSFSTLEIQRTEQGDSAMYLCASSLSHREGYTFGSGTRLTVV.

This rearrangement joins TRBV7-1 to TRBJ2-7; either TRBD1 or TRBD2 may supply D (5 bases each). Being an ORF, TRBV7-1 has a function that is uncertain. The ends were cut back, 3 bases at V and 2 bases at J, with 17 bases in the middle. This CDR3 comprises 16 residues. This CDR3 reads CASSSDTGRAPYEQYF. The CDR3 nucleotides are TGTGCCAGCAGCTCCGATACGGGGCGGGCCCCCTACGAGCAGTACTTC.

This clonotype has only a few counts. V usage is TRBV28 and J usage is TRBJ2-6, with a possible D match to TRBD1 (6 bases). Germline V lookup: CDR1 MDHEN, CDR2 SYDVKM. The CDR3 length is 12 residues. The ends were cut back, 4 bases at V and 16 bases at J, with 14 bases in the middle. CDR3 protein: CASSSGFGQLTF. Here the CDR3 DNA reads TGTGCCAGCAGTTCCGGGTTTGGACAGCTGACTTTC.

The genes are TRBV29-1 and TRBJ2-1; D remains unclear. The germline V gene encodes CDR1 SQVTM and CDR2 ANQGSEA. The CDR3 has 13 residues. Deletions cut 1 base from V and 5 bases from J, with 9 bases between. In DNA form, the CDR3 reads TGCAGCGTTGAAGGCAGCGAGAACAATGAGCAGTTCTTC. It translates to CSVEGSENNEQFF.

This chain joins TRBV6-1 and TRBJ2-7; D may be TRBD2 (5 bases). V lost 7 bases and J 0 bases, leaving 13 bases between the germline ends. The CDR3 extends over 14 amino acids. Germline CDR1 MNHNS, CDR2 SASEGT. This CDR3 is CASTLDGNSYEQYF. The CDR3 DNA reads as TGTGCCAGCACTCTAGACGGGAACTCCTACGAGCAGTACTTC.

This chain uses TRBV12-3 or TRBV12-4 with TRBJ2-7; D is possibly TRBD2 (5 bases). The CDR3 runs 15 residues. The V end was cut by 4 bases, the J end by 4 bases, with 17 bases between. The CDR3 loop is CASSSPARRGYEQYF. In DNA form, the CDR3 reads TGTGCCAGCAGTTCTCCTGCTAGAAGAGGGTACGAGCAGTACTTC.

This chain links TRBV5-4 with TRBJ2-1; the D gene is possibly TRBD2 (6 bases). In germline, CDR1 is SGHNT, CDR2 YYREEE (reference sequence). V was pared by 4 bases and J by 1 base, with 15 bases between. This CDR3 contains 16 residues. The CDR3 DNA reads TGTGCCAGCAGCACCCTACTAGCAGTGTCCTACAATGAGCAGTTCTTC. This sequence encodes CASSTLLAVSYNEQFF.

CDR3 in amino acids: CATGKVGQGYNEQFF. The CDR3 DNA follows: TGTGCCACCGGGAAGGTAGGACAGGGCTATAATGAGCAGTTCTTC. The rearrangement uses TRBV24-1 and TRBJ2-1; 8 nucleotides align to TRBD1. CDR3 length: 15 residues. The germline V gene encodes CDR1 KGHDR and CDR2 SFDVKD. The V segment lost 9 bases and the J segment 7 bases; nucleotides outside the gene matches: 13.

This clonotype was seen ten or more times. V usage is TRBV5-1 and J usage is TRBJ1-1; D is unclear. The V end lost 0 bases, the J end lost 1 base, and 10 bases lay between the germline ends. This CDR3 is built from 15 residues. CDR1 and CDR2 (germline): SGHRS, YFSETQ. The CDR3 protein is CASSLERIPNTEAFF. The CDR3 nucleotides are TGCGCCAGCAGCTTGGAGCGGATACCGAACACTGAAGCTTTCTTT.

This clonotype occurred many times. An end of the junction differs from the germline gene, which may be a read error. The chain couples TRBV5-1 to TRBJ2-7; 8 nucleotides align to TRBD1. The CDR3 totals 14 residues. Looked up from germline, CDR1 is SGHRS and CDR2 is YFSETQ. CDR3 region: CASSSWTGSYEQYF. Here the CDR3 DNA reads TGTGCCAGCAGCTCTTGGACAGGGAGCTACGAGCAGTACTTC.